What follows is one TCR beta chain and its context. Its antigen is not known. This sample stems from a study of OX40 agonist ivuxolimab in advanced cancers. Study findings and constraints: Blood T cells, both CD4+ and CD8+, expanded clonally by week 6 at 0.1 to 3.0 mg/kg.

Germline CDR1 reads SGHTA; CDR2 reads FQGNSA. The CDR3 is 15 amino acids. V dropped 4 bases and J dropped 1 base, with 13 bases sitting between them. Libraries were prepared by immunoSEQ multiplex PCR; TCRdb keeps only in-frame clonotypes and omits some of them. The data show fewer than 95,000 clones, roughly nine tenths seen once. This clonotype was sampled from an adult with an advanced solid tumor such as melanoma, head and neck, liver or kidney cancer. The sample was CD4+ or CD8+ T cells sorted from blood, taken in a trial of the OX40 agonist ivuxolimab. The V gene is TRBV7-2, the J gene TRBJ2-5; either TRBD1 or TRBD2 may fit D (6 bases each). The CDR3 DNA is TGTGCCAGCAGCTATCGCGGGACAATCCAAGAGACCCAGTACTTC. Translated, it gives CASSYRGTIQETQYF.